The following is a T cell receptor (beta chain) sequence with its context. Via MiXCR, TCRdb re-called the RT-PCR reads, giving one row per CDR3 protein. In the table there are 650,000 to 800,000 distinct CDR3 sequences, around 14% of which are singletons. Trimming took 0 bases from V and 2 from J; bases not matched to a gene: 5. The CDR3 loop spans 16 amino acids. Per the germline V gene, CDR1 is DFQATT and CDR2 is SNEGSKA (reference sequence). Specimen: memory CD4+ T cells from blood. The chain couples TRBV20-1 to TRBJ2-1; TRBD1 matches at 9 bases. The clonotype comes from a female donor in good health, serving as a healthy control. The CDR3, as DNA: TGCAGTGCTAGAGACTCCCGACAGGGGGCCTACAATGAGCAGTTCTTC. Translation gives CSARDSRQGAYNEQFF.